One sample yielded the 27 T cell receptor beta chains listed below, sequenced in a study of PD-1 blockade in classical Hodgkin lymphoma. Method: immunoSEQ multiplex PCR; TCRdb's copy keeps in-frame clones and lacks some. In the table there are around 60,000 clones, about 90% of which are singletons. The time point: cycle 4 day 1 (C4D1), after 5 to 7 weeks of nivolumab. Relapse after autologous stem cell transplantation occurred in every patient, and brentuximab vedotin exposure varied. The source material was peripheral blood mononuclear cells (PBMCs), sampled before the fourth cycle of nivolumab. The receptors were sampled from a human donor with classical Hodgkin lymphoma.

The chain recombines TRBV27 with TRBJ1-1; D is unresolved. From germline, CDR1 is MNHEY and CDR2 SMNVEV (reference sequence). The V end was cut by 5 bases, the J end by 2 bases, with 12 bases between. The CDR3 is made up of 14 amino acids. The CDR3 loop is CASSRYSPNTEAFF. The CDR3 bases are TGTGCCAGCAGTAGGTACAGTCCTAACACTGAAGCTTTCTTT.

This chain connects TRBV9 to TRBJ1-2, with 10 bases fitting TRBD1. The germline gives CDR1 SGDLS, CDR2 YYNGEE. The CDR3 is 15 amino acids. Trimming took 4 bases from V and 4 from J; bases not matched to a gene: 7. The CDR3 loop is CASSTTGGRTYGYTF. In DNA, the CDR3 is TGTGCCAGCAGCACGACAGGGGGCAGGACCTATGGCTACACCTTC.

This chain joins TRBV9 and TRBJ2-5; D is undetermined. Trimming removed 0 bases from V and 2 bases from J, with 8 bases in between. CDR3 size: 14 residues. Germline V CDR1 and CDR2: SGDLS, YYNGEE. The CDR3 sequence: CASSVGPGQETQYF. CDR3 DNA: TGTGCCAGCAGCGTAGGCCCAGGACAAGAGACCCAGTACTTC.

CDR3 nucleotides: TGTGCCAGCAGTGAACCGTGGCGGGGGGCCGGATCCTACGAGCAGTACTTC. As protein: CASSEPWRGAGSYEQYF. The chain recombines TRBV6-1 with TRBJ2-7; 8 positions match TRBD2. Germline CDR1 MNHNS, CDR2 SASEGT. CDR3 length: 17 amino acids. V lost 2 bases and J lost 1; bases outside the gene matches: 10.

The rearrangement uses TRBV5-1 and TRBJ2-3; D not certain. Germline V gene lookup returns CDR1 SGHRS and CDR2 YFSETQ. V was shortened by 6 bases and J by 1 base, with 9 bases between the two germline ends. The CDR3 is 13 residues long. CDR3 sequence reads: CASTPGGTDTQYF. The CDR3 coding sequence is TGCGCCAGCACGCCCGGAGGCACAGATACGCAGTATTTT.

The rearrangement joins TRBV5-1 to TRBJ2-3, with D possibly TRBD2 on 7 matching bases. This CDR3 is built from 17 residues. Trimming left V 0 bases short and J 0 bases short, with 14 bases between. Germline assignment: CDR1 SGHRS and CDR2 YFSETQ. The CDR3 protein is CASSLAPGGPSTDTQYF. DNA of the CDR3: TGCGCCAGCAGCTTGGCACCGGGGGGCCCGAGCACAGATACGCAGTATTTT.

Comments on this clone: Within the sample, other DNA sequences also encode this same CDR3. The J gene is TRBJ1-5, the V gene TRBV12-5, with 10 bases that match TRBD1. CDR1 and CDR2 (germline): LGHNT, FRNRAP. The CDR3 has 17 residues. V lost 0 bases to trimming and J lost 6 bases; unmatched junction nucleotides: 8. Here the CDR3 DNA reads TGTGCTAGTGGTTTGGTAACCGGGACAGGGGTTATTCAGCCCCAGCATTTT. Encoded protein: CASGLVTGTGVIQPQHF.

This rearrangement joins TRBV29-1 to TRBJ2-5; the match to TRBD1 covers 9 bases. Per the germline V gene, CDR1 is SQVTM and CDR2 is ANQGSEA. The CDR3 runs 13 residues. V shed 4 bases and J 6 bases; nucleotides not matched to a gene: 6. The CDR3 loop is CSVVQGAGKTQYF. The CDR3 DNA follows: TGCAGCGTTGTACAGGGGGCTGGAAAGACCCAGTACTTC.

The chain links TRBV6-1 to TRBJ1-3; D is unresolved. The CDR3 runs 12 residues. V lost 7 bases and J lost 3, with 7 bases in between. Looked up from germline, CDR1 is MNHNS and CDR2 is SASEGT. This CDR3 reads CASTLGGNTIYF. The CDR3 DNA reads TGTGCCAGCACCCTAGGTGGAAACACCATATATTTT.

The J gene is TRBJ2-4, the V gene TRBV27; 7 bases map to TRBD1. V was pared by 6 bases and J by 0 bases, with 11 bases of the junction left unmatched. Germline values: CDR1 MNHEY, CDR2 SMNVEV (reference sequence). The length of the CDR3 is 17 residues. The CDR3 region has the DNA TGTGCCAGCAGACCTGGGACAGATGCATTAGCCAAAAACATTCAGTACTTC. This translates into CASRPGTDALAKNIQYF.

This clone was recorded a few times. The V and J genes are TRBV2 and TRBJ1-1; D call uncertain. Germline values: CDR1 SNHLY, CDR2 FYNNEI. The CDR3 extends over 16 amino acids. Trimming left V 2 bases short and J 8 bases short, with 21 bases between. The CDR3 here is CASSERHRSALPEAFF. The DNA of the CDR3 is TGTGCCAGCAGTGAACGGCATCGTTCGGCTCTTCCGGAAGCTTTCTTT.

The rearrangement joins TRBV5-1 to TRBJ1-2; 8 nucleotides match TRBD1. V shed 4 bases, J shed 7 bases, and the junction held 12 bases outside the gene matches. CDR1 and CDR2 (germline): SGHRS, YFSETQ. The CDR3 loop spans 15 amino acids. The CDR3 nucleotides read TGCGCCAGCAGCCAGACAGGGGTTGATTCTTTTGGCTACACCTTC. Translation gives CASSQTGVDSFGYTF.

J is TRBJ2-1 and V is TRBV19; D not certain. Between the trimmed V and J ends, which lost 1 base and 5 bases, there was a span of 6 bases. Germline V gene data show CDR1 as LNHDA and CDR2 as SQIVND (reference sequence). The CDR3 loop spans 13 amino acids. The CDR3 sequence: CASSIGGNNEQFF. The CDR3 coding sequence is TGTGCCAGTAGTATAGGGGGTAACAATGAGCAGTTCTTC. Full variable domain (outside the CDR3, taken from reference TRBV19 and TRBJ2-1): DGGITQSPKYLFRKEGQNVTLSCEQNLNHDAMYWYRQDPGQGLRLIYYSQIVNDFQKGDIAEGYSVSREKKESFPLTVTSAQKNPTAFYLCASSIGGNNEQFFGPGTRLTVL.

The rearrangement links TRBV5-1 to TRBJ1-1, with D maybe TRBD1 (5 bases). The germline CDR1 and CDR2 sequences are SGHRS and YFSETQ. The V gene lost 3 bases and the J gene lost 7 bases, with 13 bases spanning the gap. There are 13 residues in the CDR3. The CDR3 region is CASSSAGTHEAFF. CDR3 sequence (DNA): TGCGCCAGCAGCTCGGCCGGGACCCATGAAGCTTTCTTT. Supplemented by reference TRBV5-1 and TRBJ1-1, the full variable domain reads KAGVTQTPRYLIKTRGQQVTLSCSPISGHRSVSWYQQTPGQGLQFLFEYFSETQRNKGNFPGRFSGRQFSNSRSEMNVSTLELGDSALYLCASSSAGTHEAFFGQGTRLTVV.

The chain is built from TRBV6-1 and TRBJ1-1; 7 nucleotides line up with TRBD1. The germline V gene encodes CDR1 MNHNS and CDR2 SASEGT. V shed 8 bases, J shed 2 bases, and the junction held 8 bases outside the gene matches. The CDR3 is 14 amino acids. The CDR3 region is CASGRVGGNTEAFF. CDR3 DNA sequence: TGTGCCAGCGGAAGGGTAGGGGGCAACACTGAAGCTTTCTTT.

This clone was seen just once. This chain joins TRBV30 and TRBJ2-3; D possibly corresponds to TRBD1 (5 bases). Trimming left V 2 bases short and J 2 bases short, with 17 bases between. Per the germline V gene, CDR1 is GTSNPN and CDR2 is SVGIG (reference sequence). The CDR3 length is 16 residues. CDR3 bases: TGTGCCTGGAGTCCCCTCGACAGCTACAACACAGATACGCAGTATTTT. Encoded protein: CAWSPLDSYNTDTQYF.

This clone was counted a few times. The chain recombines TRBV7-9 with TRBJ1-6, with 9 bases identical to TRBD1. Trimming at V came to 4 bases and at J to 9 bases, leaving 4 bases not matched to a gene. CDR3 length: 14 residues. Germline lookup yields CDR1 SEHNR and CDR2 FQNEAQ (reference sequence). The CDR3 region is CASSSQGASSPLHF. The CDR3 coding sequence is TGTGCCAGCAGCTCACAGGGGGCGAGTTCACCCCTCCACTTT.

Only one count was recorded for this clone. V usage is TRBV4-1 and J usage is TRBJ2-2; TRBD1 matches 8 bases. V shed 2 bases and J 5 bases; nucleotides not matched to a gene: 4. The CDR3 is made up of 15 amino acids. Germline values: CDR1 MGHRA, CDR2 YSYEKL. CDR3 residues: CASSQLDRVTGELFF. DNA for the CDR3: TGCGCCAGCAGCCAACTGGACAGGGTGACCGGGGAGCTGTTTTTT.

V usage is TRBV5-1 and J usage is TRBJ2-7; D might be TRBD1 (6 bases). CDR3 length equals 14 residues. Germline CDR1 is SGHRS and CDR2 is YFSETQ. Trimming took off 0 bases at V and 2 bases at J, with 9 bases between the two ends. Here the CDR3 DNA reads TGCGCCAGCAGCTTGGAATCAGGGGCCTACGAGCAGTACTTC. Translating gives CASSLESGAYEQYF.

The chain combines TRBV7-9 with TRBJ2-5; the D call may be TRBD1 or TRBD2 (5 bases each). Germline lookup yields CDR1 SEHNR and CDR2 FQNEAQ (reference sequence). Deletions cut 4 bases from V and 5 bases from J, with 14 bases between. The CDR3 is 14 residues long. Here the CDR3 DNA reads TGTGCCAGCAGCTCCCTCGCCGGGACGGAGACCCAGTACTTC. Its translation is CASSSLAGTETQYF. The complete variable domain, with remaining parts taken from reference TRBV7-9 and TRBJ2-5, reads DTGVSQNPRHKITKRGQNVTFRCDPISEHNRLYWYRQTLGQGPEFLTYFQNEAQLEKSRLLSDRFSAERPKGSFSTLEIQRTEQGDSAMYLCASSSLAGTETQYFGPGTRLLVL.

The J gene is TRBJ1-4, the V gene TRBV5-1; 8 bases map to TRBD1. The junction had 0 bases not matched to a gene; V was cut back by 1 base and J by 4 bases. Looked up from germline, CDR1 is SGHRS and CDR2 is YFSETQ. The CDR3 length is 14 residues. The CDR3 region is CASSLTGGNEKLFF. In DNA, the CDR3 is TGCGCCAGCAGCTTGACAGGGGGTAATGAAAAACTGTTTTTT.

The chain couples TRBV7-2 to TRBJ1-5; D call uncertain. Germline V gene sequence: CDR1 SGHTA, CDR2 FQGNSA. This CDR3 has 16 residues. V dropped 1 base and J dropped 4 bases, with 14 bases sitting between them. The CDR3 spells CASSLEPGQANQPQHF. The CDR3 DNA sequence: TGTGCCAGCAGCTTAGAACCCGGGCAGGCGAATCAGCCCCAGCATTTT. Drawing the rest from reference TRBV7-2 and TRBJ1-5, the complete variable domain is GAGVSQSPSNKVTEKGKDVELRCDPISGHTALYWYRQSLGQGLEFLIYFQGNSAPDKSGLPSDRFSAERTGGSVSTLTIQRTQQEDSAVYLCASSLEPGQANQPQHFGDGTRLSIL.

The chain couples TRBV25-1 to TRBJ1-2; TRBD1 matches 7 bases. Germline CDR1 MGHDK, CDR2 SYGVNS. This CDR3 comprises 14 residues. V shed 4 bases, J shed 2 bases, and the junction held 4 bases outside the gene matches. CDR3 region: CASSGQGDNYGYTF. For the CDR3, the DNA is TGTGCCAGCAGTGGTCAGGGGGACAACTATGGCTACACCTTC.

The chain has TRBV5-1 and TRBJ2-3; 7 bases match TRBD1. CDR1 and CDR2 (germline): SGHRS, YFSETQ. CDR3 length: 14 residues. After removal of 5 bases from V and 2 bases from J, the junction contained 5 bases not matched to a gene. The CDR3 here is CASRGGEYTDTQYF. The CDR3 DNA reads as TGCGCCAGCAGAGGGGGCGAATACACAGATACGCAGTATTTT.

The chain combines TRBV27 with TRBJ2-5, with D possibly matching TRBD2 (5 bases). Trimming cost V 5 bases and J 4 bases, with 17 bases left between them. Per germline, CDR1 MNHEY and CDR2 SMNVEV (reference sequence). This CDR3 comprises 15 residues. The CDR3 nucleotides are TGTGCCAGCAGTCCCTGGGAGAGCCTCCGAGAGACCCAGTACTTC. This sequence encodes CASSPWESLRETQYF.

This chain uses TRBV7-8 with TRBJ2-7, with TRBD2 matching over 11 bases. Germline V gene data show CDR1 as SGHVS and CDR2 as FQNEAQ. With V trimmed by 3 bases and J by 1 base, 5 bases remained unmatched. CDR3 length: 16 amino acids. The CDR3 sequence is CASSFVGTSGSYEQYF. CDR3 nucleotide sequence: TGTGCCAGCAGCTTTGTCGGGACTAGCGGATCCTACGAGCAGTACTTC. The whole variable domain, remainder taken from reference TRBV7-8 and TRBJ2-7, is GAGVSQSPRYKVAKRGQDVALRCDPISGHVSLFWYQQALGQGPEFLTYFQNEAQLDKSGLPSDRFFAERPEGSVSTLKIQRTQQEDSAVYLCASSFVGTSGSYEQYFGPGTRLTVT.

CDR3 amino acids: CASSFSAGANYGYTF. As DNA, the CDR3 is TGCGCCAGCAGCTTCAGCGCGGGAGCTAACTATGGCTACACCTTC. V gene TRBV5-1 combines with J gene TRBJ1-2; D uncertain. The germline V and J ends were trimmed by 2 bases and 0 bases, with 11 bases remaining between them. The germline V gene has CDR1 SGHRS and CDR2 YFSETQ. The length of the CDR3 is 15 residues.